The 21 T cell receptor beta chains below all came from one sample that was sequenced in a study of blood T cell repertoires in COVID-19. The repertoire was sequenced with immunoSEQ multiplex PCR; TCRdb's copy has only in-frame clones and lacks some. The sample shows about 190,000 clones, around 83% of them seen only once. Source material: peripheral blood. Every receptor here comes from a woman between 35 and 50 years old with acute or convalescent COVID-19.

This clone was seen a single time. This chain links TRBV30 with TRBJ2-3, with a possible D match to TRBD2 (6 bases). Germline V gives CDR1 GTSNPN, CDR2 SVGIG (reference sequence). The V and J ends lost 4 bases and 3 bases respectively, with 26 bases between them. The CDR3 spans 18 residues. The CDR3 spells CAWNLGGAMGFFTDTQYF. CDR3 nucleotides: TGTGCCTGGAACCTCGGAGGGGCAATGGGTTTCTTTACAGATACGCAGTATTTT. Together with reference TRBV30 and TRBJ2-3, the CDR3 gives the full variable domain: SQTIHQWPATLVQPVGSPLSLECTVEGTSNPNLYWYRQAAGRGLQLLFYSVGIGQISSEVPQNLSASRPQDRQFILSSKKLLLSDSGFYLCAWNLGGAMGFFTDTQYFGPGTRLTVL.

The sample holds a few counts of this clone. This chain links TRBV7-9 with TRBJ1-1; no clear D gene. The CDR3 spans 12 residues. The germline gives CDR1 SEHNR, CDR2 FQNEAQ (reference sequence). Deletions cut 5 bases from V and 6 bases from J, with 10 bases between. The CDR3: CASSHANPEAFF. The CDR3 DNA follows: TGTGCCAGCAGCCACGCTAACCCTGAAGCTTTCTTT.

This chain connects TRBV30 to TRBJ1-4; TRBD1 agrees at 11 bases. This CDR3 is 14 amino acids long. V shed 1 base, J shed 10 bases, and the junction held 5 bases outside the gene matches. Germline assignment: CDR1 GTSNPN and CDR2 SVGIG (reference sequence). CDR3 protein: CAWSEKGQGGKLFF. CDR3 DNA sequence: TGTGCCTGGAGTGAAAAGGGACAGGGGGGAAAACTGTTTTTT.

The chain combines TRBV10-2 with TRBJ1-6; D uncertain. The V end lost 7 bases, the J end lost 9 bases, and 16 bases lay between the germline ends. The CDR3 extends over 14 amino acids. Germline V lookup: CDR1 WSHSY, CDR2 SAAADI. CDR3 amino acids: CASMEGVLGSPLHF. The CDR3 region has the DNA TGCGCCAGCATGGAGGGAGTTTTAGGTTCACCCCTCCACTTT.

The chain employs TRBV7-8 and TRBJ1-5; perhaps TRBD1 as D (5 bases). Trimming left V 8 bases short and J 1 base short, with 21 bases between. The CDR3 runs to 17 residues. Germline CDR1 and CDR2: SGHVS and FQNEAQ. The CDR3 sequence: CASWGGGGRGSNQPQHF. CDR3 DNA sequence: TGTGCCAGCTGGGGCGGGGGAGGGAGAGGGAGCAATCAGCCCCAGCATTTT.

The chain links TRBV6-5 to TRBJ1-5, with D uncertain. The V gene's germline CDR1 is MNHEY and CDR2 SVGAGI. Trimming shortened V by 2 bases and J by 7 bases, and 12 bases separated the two germline ends. The CDR3 loop spans 14 amino acids. In DNA, the CDR3 is TGTGCCAGCAGTTACGCGGGGTCTCGGCAGCCCCAGCATTTT. Its protein is CASSYAGSRQPQHF.

This clone showed up just once. This chain links TRBV11-2 with TRBJ2-6, with 8 bases lining up with TRBD1. With V trimmed by 5 bases and J by 3 bases, 12 bases remained unmatched. The germline V gene encodes CDR1 SGHAT and CDR2 FQNNGV. This CDR3 spans 18 amino acids. CDR3 sequence reads: CASSNRGITGGGANVLTF. For the CDR3, the DNA is TGTGCCAGCAGCAACAGGGGGATTACCGGGGGTGGGGCCAACGTCCTGACTTTC.

The chain couples TRBV7-2 to TRBJ2-1; 9 bases are a match to TRBD2. Germline V gene lookup returns CDR1 SGHTA and CDR2 FQGNSA. V lost 3 bases to trimming and J lost 3 bases; unmatched junction nucleotides: 3. This CDR3 contains 15 residues. This CDR3 is CASSLTSGLYNEQFF. The DNA of the CDR3 is TGTGCCAGCAGCTTGACTAGCGGCCTCTACAATGAGCAGTTCTTC. The full variable domain, with the rest looked up from reference TRBV7-2 and TRBJ2-1, is GAGVSQSPSNKVTEKGKDVELRCDPISGHTALYWYRQSLGQGLEFLIYFQGNSAPDKSGLPSDRFSAERTGGSVSTLTIQRTQQEDSAVYLCASSLTSGLYNEQFFGPGTRLTVL.

In DNA, the CDR3 is TGTGCCAGCAGCCCCCAGGGGATGGGCAATCAGCCCCAGCATTTT. It codes for CASSPQGMGNQPQHF. This chain uses TRBV21-1 with TRBJ1-5; the table's D call TRBD1 went unverified against the DNA. TRBV21-1 is marked as a pseudogene. The CDR3 runs to 15 residues.

The chain carries TRBV30 and TRBJ1-6; possible D gene TRBD1, 5 bases. Trimming shortened V by 7 bases and J by 8 bases, and 15 bases separated the two germline ends. This CDR3 has 13 residues. Germline V gene data show CDR1 as GTSNPN and CDR2 as SVGIG (reference sequence). CDR3 nucleotide sequence: TGTGCCTTGGGTGGGCAGGGTGATTCACCCCTCCACTTT. Translating gives CALGGQGDSPLHF. The full variable domain, its missing parts supplied by reference TRBV30 and TRBJ1-6, is SQTIHQWPATLVQPVGSPLSLECTVEGTSNPNLYWYRQAAGRGLQLLFYSVGIGQISSEVPQNLSASRPQDRQFILSSKKLLLSDSGFYLCALGGQGDSPLHFGNGTRLTVT.

This clone was seen a few times. The V and J genes are TRBV5-3 and TRBJ2-7; the match to TRBD2 covers 11 bases. TRBV5-3 is an ORF, with its function uncertain. V was clipped by 4 bases and J by 4 bases; unmatched bases: 22. The CDR3 runs to 20 residues. The DNA of the CDR3 is TGTGCCAGAAGCCTACCGCCAGGGACTAGCGGAACTAAGGAGGTATACGAGCAGTACTTC. This gives the protein CARSLPPGTSGTKEVYEQYF.

The V gene is TRBV29-1, the J gene TRBJ2-1; 8 bases agree with TRBD2. Unmatched junction bases numbered 6, after V lost 4 bases and J lost 7 bases. The CDR3 totals 13 residues. Per germline, CDR1 SQVTM and CDR2 ANQGSEA. The CDR3 nucleotides are TGCAGCGTTGGAATAGCGGGGACAAATGAGCAGTTCTTC. Residues: CSVGIAGTNEQFF.

This clone was observed a single time. The rearrangement links TRBV27 to TRBJ1-5; D remains ambiguous. The CDR3 totals 14 residues. Trimming shortened V by 5 bases and J by 5 bases, and 13 bases separated the two germline ends. Germline CDR1 MNHEY, CDR2 SMNVEV (reference sequence). The CDR3 DNA reads as TGTGCCAGCAGTCCCGGGGATCTTTATCAGCCCCAGCATTTT. Protein sequence: CASSPGDLYQPQHF.

The V call is TRBV7-2, the J call TRBJ2-3; TRBD2 might be the D (7 bases). The CDR3 runs 15 residues. Germline loops: CDR1 SGHTA, CDR2 FQGNSA. Trimming stripped 2 bases from V and 5 bases from J, with 14 bases between. The CDR3 DNA reads TGTGCCAGCAGCTTACTCCGGGGGGCTGGAGATACGCAGTATTTT. It encodes CASSLLRGAGDTQYF.

The chain joins TRBV28 to TRBJ1-5, with D tentatively TRBD1 (6 bases). Germline loops: CDR1 MDHEN, CDR2 SYDVKM. The CDR3 extends over 14 amino acids. Trimming left V 3 bases short and J 5 bases short, with 11 bases between. CDR3 in amino acids: CASSFTTGDQPQHF. CDR3 nucleotides: TGTGCCAGCAGTTTTACGACAGGCGATCAGCCCCAGCATTTT.

The V call is TRBV11-3, the J call TRBJ2-7; TRBD1 matches 9 bases. The CDR3 covers 17 residues. With V trimmed by 1 base and J by 0 bases, 7 bases remained unmatched. CDR1 and CDR2 (germline): SGHNT, YENEEA. For the CDR3, the DNA is TGTGCCAGCAGCTTAGGGTCCGGGACAGGGTCCTCCTACGAGCAGTACTTC. Its protein is CASSLGSGTGSSYEQYF. Full variable domain (remainder filled in from reference TRBV11-3 and TRBJ2-7): EAGVVQSPRYKIIEKKQPVAFWCNPISGHNTLYWYLQNLGQGPELLIRYENEEAVDDSQLPKDRFSAERLKGVDSTLKIQPAELGDSAVYLCASSLGSGTGSSYEQYFGPGTRLTVT.

V is TRBV2 and J is TRBJ1-2, with D possibly matching TRBD1 (5 bases). Trimming pared 9 bases from V and 0 bases from J, leaving 14 bases between. The V gene's germline CDR1 is SNHLY and CDR2 FYNNEI. CDR3 length: 14 amino acids. The CDR3 bases are TGTGCCAGTTTACAGGAAAAAACTAACTATGGCTACACCTTC. This codes for CASLQEKTNYGYTF.

The CDR3 sequence is CAWSGQNSPLHF. CDR3 coding DNA: TGTGCCTGGAGTGGACAGAATTCACCCCTCCACTTT. The rearrangement joins TRBV30 to TRBJ1-6; a possible D gene is TRBD1 (5 bases). This CDR3 is built from 12 residues. Germline V gene data show CDR1 as GTSNPN and CDR2 as SVGIG (reference sequence). V was shortened by 1 base and J by 7 bases, with 5 bases between the two germline ends. Drawing the rest from reference TRBV30 and TRBJ1-6, the complete variable domain is SQTIHQWPATLVQPVGSPLSLECTVEGTSNPNLYWYRQAAGRGLQLLFYSVGIGQISSEVPQNLSASRPQDRQFILSSKKLLLSDSGFYLCAWSGQNSPLHFGNGTRLTVT.

CDR3 DNA: TGTGCCAGCAGCCAACAGGGGCAGCCCCAGCATTTT. Translating it yields CASSQQGQPQHF. The V call is TRBV7-9, the J call TRBJ1-5, with 7 bases matching TRBD1. The germline CDR1 and CDR2 sequences are SEHNR and FQNEAQ (reference sequence). With 5 bases clipped from V and 7 bases from J, the junction kept 2 bases outside the gene matches. CDR3 size: 12 residues.

Only one count was recorded for this clone. The genes are TRBV5-1 and TRBJ1-2, with 10 nucleotides matching TRBD1. The CDR3 has 16 residues. Trimming took 3 bases from V and 6 from J; bases not matched to a gene: 11. Per germline, CDR1 SGHRS and CDR2 YFSETQ. The CDR3 protein is CASSYLLPGQGNGYTF. CDR3 coding DNA: TGCGCCAGCAGCTATCTGCTACCGGGACAGGGGAATGGCTACACCTTC.

This chain links TRBV19 with TRBJ2-3; D gene unclear. The CDR3 is 12 residues long. The germline gives CDR1 LNHDA, CDR2 SQIVND (reference sequence). V shed 1 base and J shed 15 bases, with 14 bases lying between them. The CDR3: CASSIGAGLRYF. The CDR3 DNA follows: TGTGCCAGTAGTATAGGGGCAGGCCTACGATATTTT. The variable domain in full, with the rest retrieved from reference TRBV19 and TRBJ2-3, is DGGITQSPKYLFRKEGQNVTLSCEQNLNHDAMYWYRQDPGQGLRLIYYSQIVNDFQKGDIAEGYSVSREKKESFPLTVTSAQKNPTAFYLCASSIGAGLRYFGPGTRLTVL.